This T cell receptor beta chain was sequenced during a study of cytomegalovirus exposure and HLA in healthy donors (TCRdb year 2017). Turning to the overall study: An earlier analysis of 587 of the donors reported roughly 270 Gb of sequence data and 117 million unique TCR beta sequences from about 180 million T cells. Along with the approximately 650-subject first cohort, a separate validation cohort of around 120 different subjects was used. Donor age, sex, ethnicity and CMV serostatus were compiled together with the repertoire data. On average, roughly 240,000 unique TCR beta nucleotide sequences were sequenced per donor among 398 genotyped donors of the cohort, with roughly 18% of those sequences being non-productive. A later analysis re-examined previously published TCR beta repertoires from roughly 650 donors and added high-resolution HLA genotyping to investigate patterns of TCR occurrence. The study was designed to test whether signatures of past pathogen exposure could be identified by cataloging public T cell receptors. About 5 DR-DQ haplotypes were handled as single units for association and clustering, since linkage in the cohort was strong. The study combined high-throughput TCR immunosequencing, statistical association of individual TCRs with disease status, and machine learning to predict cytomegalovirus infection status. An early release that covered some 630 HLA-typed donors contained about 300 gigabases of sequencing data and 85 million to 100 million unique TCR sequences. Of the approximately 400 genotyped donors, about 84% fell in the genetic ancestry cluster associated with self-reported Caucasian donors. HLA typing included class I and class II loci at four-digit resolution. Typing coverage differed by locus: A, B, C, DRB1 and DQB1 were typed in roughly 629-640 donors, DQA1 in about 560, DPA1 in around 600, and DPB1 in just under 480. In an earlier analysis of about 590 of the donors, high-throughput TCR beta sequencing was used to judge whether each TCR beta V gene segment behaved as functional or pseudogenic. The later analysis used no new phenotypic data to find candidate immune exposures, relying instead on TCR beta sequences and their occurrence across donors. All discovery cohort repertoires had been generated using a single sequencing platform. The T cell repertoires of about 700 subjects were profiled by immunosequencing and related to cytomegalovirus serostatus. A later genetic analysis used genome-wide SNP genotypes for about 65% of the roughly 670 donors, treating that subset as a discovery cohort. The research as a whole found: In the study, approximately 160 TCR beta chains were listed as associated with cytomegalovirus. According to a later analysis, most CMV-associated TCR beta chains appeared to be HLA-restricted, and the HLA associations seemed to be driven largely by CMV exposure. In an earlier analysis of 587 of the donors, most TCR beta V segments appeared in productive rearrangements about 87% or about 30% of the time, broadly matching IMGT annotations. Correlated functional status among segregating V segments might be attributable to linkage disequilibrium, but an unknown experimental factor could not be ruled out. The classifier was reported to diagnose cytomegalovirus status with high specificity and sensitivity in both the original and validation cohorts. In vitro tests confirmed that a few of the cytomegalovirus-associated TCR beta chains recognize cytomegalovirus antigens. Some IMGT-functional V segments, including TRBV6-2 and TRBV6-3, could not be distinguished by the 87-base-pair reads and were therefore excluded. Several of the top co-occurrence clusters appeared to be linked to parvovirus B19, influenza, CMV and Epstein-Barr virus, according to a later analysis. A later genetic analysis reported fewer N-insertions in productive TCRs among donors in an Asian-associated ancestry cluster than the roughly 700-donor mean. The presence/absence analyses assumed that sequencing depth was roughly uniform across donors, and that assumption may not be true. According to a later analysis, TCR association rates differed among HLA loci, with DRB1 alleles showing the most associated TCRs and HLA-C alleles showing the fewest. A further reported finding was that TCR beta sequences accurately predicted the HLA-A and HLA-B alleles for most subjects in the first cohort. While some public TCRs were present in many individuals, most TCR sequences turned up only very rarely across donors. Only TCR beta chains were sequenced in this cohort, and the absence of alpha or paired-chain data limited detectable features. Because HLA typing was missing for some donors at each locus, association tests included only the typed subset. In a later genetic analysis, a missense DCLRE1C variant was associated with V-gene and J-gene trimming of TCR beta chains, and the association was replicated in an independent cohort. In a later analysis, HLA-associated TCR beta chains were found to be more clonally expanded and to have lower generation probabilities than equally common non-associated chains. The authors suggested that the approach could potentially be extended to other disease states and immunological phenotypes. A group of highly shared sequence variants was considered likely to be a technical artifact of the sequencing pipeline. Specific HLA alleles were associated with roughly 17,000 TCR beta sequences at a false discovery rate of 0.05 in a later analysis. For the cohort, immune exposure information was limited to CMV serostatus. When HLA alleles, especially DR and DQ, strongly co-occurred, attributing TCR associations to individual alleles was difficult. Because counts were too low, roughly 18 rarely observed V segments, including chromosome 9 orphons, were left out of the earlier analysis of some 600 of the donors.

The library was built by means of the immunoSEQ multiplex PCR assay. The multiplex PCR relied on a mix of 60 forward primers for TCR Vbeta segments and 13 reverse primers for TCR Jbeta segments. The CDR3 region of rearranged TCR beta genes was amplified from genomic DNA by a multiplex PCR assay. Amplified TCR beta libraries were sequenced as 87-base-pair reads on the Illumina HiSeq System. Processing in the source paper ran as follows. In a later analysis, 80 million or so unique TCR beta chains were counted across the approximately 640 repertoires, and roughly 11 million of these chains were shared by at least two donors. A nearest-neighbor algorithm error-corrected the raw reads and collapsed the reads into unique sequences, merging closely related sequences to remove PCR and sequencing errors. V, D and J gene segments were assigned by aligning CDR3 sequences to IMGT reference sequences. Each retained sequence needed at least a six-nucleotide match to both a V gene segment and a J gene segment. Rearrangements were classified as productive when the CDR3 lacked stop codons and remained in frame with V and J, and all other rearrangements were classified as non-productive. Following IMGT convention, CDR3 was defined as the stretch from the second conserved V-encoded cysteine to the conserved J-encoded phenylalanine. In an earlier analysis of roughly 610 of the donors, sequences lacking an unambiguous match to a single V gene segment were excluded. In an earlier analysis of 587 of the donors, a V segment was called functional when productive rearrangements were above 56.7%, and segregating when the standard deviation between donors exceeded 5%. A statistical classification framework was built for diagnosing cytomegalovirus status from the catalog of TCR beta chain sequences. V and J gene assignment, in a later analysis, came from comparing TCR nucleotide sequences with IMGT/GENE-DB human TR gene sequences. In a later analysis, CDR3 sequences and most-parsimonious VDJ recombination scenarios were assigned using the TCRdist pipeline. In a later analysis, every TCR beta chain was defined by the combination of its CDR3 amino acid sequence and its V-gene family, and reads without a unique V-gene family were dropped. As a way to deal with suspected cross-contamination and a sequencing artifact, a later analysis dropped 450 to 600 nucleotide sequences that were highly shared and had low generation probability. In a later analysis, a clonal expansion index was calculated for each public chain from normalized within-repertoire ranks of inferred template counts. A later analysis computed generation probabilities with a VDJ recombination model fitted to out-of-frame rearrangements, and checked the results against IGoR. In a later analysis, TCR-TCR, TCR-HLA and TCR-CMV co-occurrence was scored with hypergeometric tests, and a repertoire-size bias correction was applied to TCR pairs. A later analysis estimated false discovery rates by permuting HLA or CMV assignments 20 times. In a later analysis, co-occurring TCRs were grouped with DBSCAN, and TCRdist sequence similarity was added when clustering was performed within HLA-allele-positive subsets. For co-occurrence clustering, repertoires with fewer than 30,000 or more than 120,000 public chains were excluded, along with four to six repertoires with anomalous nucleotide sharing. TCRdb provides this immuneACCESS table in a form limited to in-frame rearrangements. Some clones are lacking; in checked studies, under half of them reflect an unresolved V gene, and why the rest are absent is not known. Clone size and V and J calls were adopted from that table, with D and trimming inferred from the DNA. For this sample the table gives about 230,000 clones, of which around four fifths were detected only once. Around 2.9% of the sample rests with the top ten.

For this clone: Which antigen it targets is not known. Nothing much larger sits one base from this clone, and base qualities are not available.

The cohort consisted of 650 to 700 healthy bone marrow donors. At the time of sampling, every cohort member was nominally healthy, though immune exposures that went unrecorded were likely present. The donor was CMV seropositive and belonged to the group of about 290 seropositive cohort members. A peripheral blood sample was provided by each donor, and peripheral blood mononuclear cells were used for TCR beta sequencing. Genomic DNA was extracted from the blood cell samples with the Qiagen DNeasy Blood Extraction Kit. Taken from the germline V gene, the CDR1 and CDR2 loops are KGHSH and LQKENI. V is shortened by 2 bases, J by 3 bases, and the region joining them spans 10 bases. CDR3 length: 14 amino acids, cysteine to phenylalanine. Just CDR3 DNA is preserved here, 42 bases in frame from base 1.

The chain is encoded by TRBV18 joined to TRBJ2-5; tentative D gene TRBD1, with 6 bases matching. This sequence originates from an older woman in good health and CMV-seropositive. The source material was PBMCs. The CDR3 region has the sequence CASSPSGVEETQYF. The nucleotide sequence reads TGTGCCAGCTCACCATCAGGGGTTGAAGAGACCCAGTACTTC.